Each of the 19 T cell receptor beta chains below was sequenced from the same sample in a study of blood T cell repertoires in COVID-19. The repertoire was sequenced with immunoSEQ multiplex PCR; TCRdb's copy has only in-frame clones and lacks some. The sample carries hundreds of thousands of clones, roughly 87% recorded once. Material for sequencing was peripheral blood. These receptors all come from a woman between 45 and 65 years old who had recovered from COVID-19.

The chain is built from TRBV2 and TRBJ1-5, with 9 bases lining up with TRBD1. This CDR3 spans 15 amino acids. Germline CDR1 is SNHLY and CDR2 is FYNNEI. V gave up 5 bases and J gave up 2 bases; unmatched junction bases: 4. As DNA, the CDR3 is TGTGCCAGCAGTACAACAGGGGGCGGCAATCAGCCCCAGCATTTT. It translates to CASSTTGGGNQPQHF.

The J gene is TRBJ2-1, the V gene TRBV24-1; TRBD2 aligns across 10 bases. Germline V gene sequence: CDR1 KGHDR, CDR2 SFDVKD. This CDR3 is 16 amino acids long. Germline trimming cut 4 bases from V and 2 bases from J; bases unmatched to any gene: 4. In nucleotides, the CDR3 is TGTGCCACCAGTGACGCTAGCGGGAGTGCCTACAATGAGCAGTTCTTC. This gives the protein CATSDASGSAYNEQFF.

This clone was counted once. V is TRBV28 and J is TRBJ1-2, with 7 bases matching TRBD1. CDR1 MDHEN and CDR2 SYDVKM come from the germline V gene. There are 15 residues in the CDR3. The J segment lost 0 bases and the V segment lost 3 bases, leaving 4 bases of the junction unmatched. The CDR3 region is CASSFGGTANYGYTF. Written as DNA, the CDR3 is TGTGCCAGCAGTTTTGGGGGGACAGCTAACTATGGCTACACCTTC.

The J gene is TRBJ1-4, the V gene TRBV5-6; maybe TRBD1 (6 bases). This CDR3 is built from 14 residues. Germline CDR1 is SGHDT and CDR2 is YYEEEE. Trimming pared 4 bases from V and 7 bases from J, leaving 14 bases between. CDR3 loop: CASSGDRGGEKLFF. The CDR3 bases are TGTGCCAGCAGCGGAGACAGAGGGGGTGAAAAACTGTTTTTT.

The V gene is TRBV30, the J gene TRBJ2-3, with a possible D match to TRBD2 (6 bases). V lost 0 bases and J lost 2, with 15 bases in between. CDR1 and CDR2 from the germline V gene are GTSNPN and SVGIG (reference sequence). The length of the CDR3 is 16 residues. CDR3 coding DNA: TGTGCCTGGAGTGTACTCCAGGGAGGATTCACAGATACGCAGTATTTT. Residues: CAWSVLQGGFTDTQYF.

DNA of the CDR3: TGTGCCAGCAGCGCGGGACAGGGGTCCCTATTAGGCGAGCAGTTCTTC. Amino acids: CASSAGQGSLLGEQFF. The rearrangement joins TRBV5-8 to TRBJ2-1; 10 bases map to TRBD1. Germline V gives CDR1 SGHTS, CDR2 YDEGEE. The CDR3 contains 16 residues. The V gene end was trimmed by 4 bases and the J gene end by 10 bases; junction bases not matched to a gene: 14.

The chain couples TRBV5-5 to TRBJ1-2; no clear D gene. Between the trimmed V and J ends, which lost 4 bases and 0 bases, there was a span of 16 bases. Germline V gene sequence: CDR1 SGHKS, CDR2 YYEKEE (reference sequence). CDR3 size: 16 residues. The CDR3 spells CASSPYEVGANYGYTF. CDR3 DNA: TGTGCCAGCAGCCCATATGAGGTCGGAGCTAACTATGGCTACACCTTC. The full variable domain, with the rest looked up from reference TRBV5-5 and TRBJ1-2, is DAGVTQSPTHLIKTRGQQVTLRCSPISGHKSVSWYQQVLGQGPQFIFQYYEKEERGRGNFPDRFSARQFPNYSSELNVNALLLGDSALYLCASSPYEVGANYGYTFGSGTRLTVV.

The chain combines TRBV27 with TRBJ2-2; TRBD1 agrees at 11 bases. This CDR3 contains 19 residues. Germline CDR1 reads MNHEY; CDR2 reads SMNVEV (reference sequence). With 6 bases clipped from V and 6 bases from J, the junction kept 18 bases outside the gene matches. CDR3 region: CASSSLRGRGQGVSGELFF. CDR3 nucleotide sequence: TGTGCCAGCAGCTCCCTACGGGGTAGGGGACAGGGGGTCTCCGGGGAGCTGTTTTTT.

The genes are TRBV7-2 and TRBJ1-5; possible D gene TRBD1, 6 bases. CDR3 length: 14 amino acids. V was clipped by 2 bases and J by 2 bases, with 7 bases between them. Germline CDR1 SGHTA, CDR2 FQGNSA. DNA of the CDR3: TGTGCCAGCAGCTTAAACAGGGGCAATCAGCCCCAGCATTTT. It translates to CASSLNRGNQPQHF.

V usage is TRBV30 and J usage is TRBJ2-5; TRBD1 might be the D (5 bases). CDR1 is GTSNPN and CDR2 is SVGIG in the germline V gene (reference sequence). The V and J ends lost 3 bases and 5 bases respectively, with 19 bases between them. The CDR3 extends over 15 amino acids. In DNA, the CDR3 is TGTGCCTGGAGCTGGGGCGGCACCCGCGAGGAGACCCAGTACTTC. Amino acid sequence: CAWSWGGTREETQYF.

V usage is TRBV9 and J usage is TRBJ2-7; 7 nucleotides match TRBD1. This CDR3 contains 14 residues. V lost 0 bases to trimming and J lost 4 bases; unmatched junction nucleotides: 4. From germline, CDR1 is SGDLS and CDR2 YYNGEE. This CDR3 reads CASSVVPTGYEQYF. Written as DNA, the CDR3 is TGTGCCAGCAGCGTAGTTCCGACAGGGTACGAGCAGTACTTC.

This clone was recorded a few times. The chain recombines TRBV5-1 with TRBJ1-2; D perhaps matches TRBD1 (6 bases). The CDR3 runs 13 residues. Germline CDR1 is SGHRS and CDR2 is YFSETQ. Deletions cut 0 bases from V and 3 bases from J, with 6 bases between. Written as DNA, the CDR3 is TGCGCCAGCAGCTTGGAGGGGGACTATGGCTACACCTTC. Protein product: CASSLEGDYGYTF. The entire variable domain, with the rest obtained from reference TRBV5-1 and TRBJ1-2, is as follows: KAGVTQTPRYLIKTRGQQVTLSCSPISGHRSVSWYQQTPGQGLQFLFEYFSETQRNKGNFPGRFSGRQFSNSRSEMNVSTLELGDSALYLCASSLEGDYGYTFGSGTRLTVV.

This clone came up a few times. The chain links TRBV27 to TRBJ1-2; TRBD1 aligns across 8 bases. Germline V gene data show CDR1 as MNHEY and CDR2 as SMNVEV (reference sequence). The J segment lost 3 bases and the V segment lost 6 bases, leaving 3 bases of the junction unmatched. This CDR3 is 13 amino acids long. CDR3 protein: CASRSTGDYGYTF. Here the CDR3 DNA reads TGTGCCAGCAGATCGACAGGGGACTATGGCTACACCTTC.

A single count supports this clone. V and J are TRBV28 and TRBJ2-3; D perhaps matches TRBD1 (6 bases). The CDR3 is 15 residues long. Germline assignment: CDR1 MDHEN and CDR2 SYDVKM. With 3 bases removed from V and 3 bases from J, the gap between germline ends came to 13 bases. The DNA of the CDR3 is TGTGCCAGCAGTTTTGTGCAGGGGATGACAGATACGCAGTATTTT. It codes for CASSFVQGMTDTQYF.

The V gene is TRBV12-3 or TRBV12-4, the J gene TRBJ1-5, with 7 positions matching TRBD1. The CDR3 loop spans 13 amino acids. V lost 6 bases and J lost 5; bases outside the gene matches: 4. The CDR3 DNA sequence: TGTGCCAGCAGAGGGGGGACAGATCAGCCCCAGCATTTT. Translating it yields CASRGGTDQPQHF.

This chain joins TRBV4-2 and TRBJ2-7, with 8 positions matching TRBD2. The CDR3 is 16 amino acids. The ends lost 0 bases at V and 2 bases at J; junction bases unmatched: 6. The germline CDR1 and CDR2 sequences are LGHNA and YNFKEQ. The CDR3 nucleotides are TGTGCCAGCAGCCAAGATCACAGCGGGAGTGCCTACGAGCAGTACTTC. Translated: CASSQDHSGSAYEQYF.

The chain employs TRBV19 and TRBJ2-2; 7 bases map to TRBD1. With V trimmed by 5 bases and J by 6 bases, 0 bases remained unmatched. The CDR3 is 12 residues long. CDR1 and CDR2 (germline): LNHDA, SQIVND (reference sequence). CDR3 coding DNA: TGTGCCAGTAGTGACAGGGCCGGGGAGCTGTTTTTT. The encoded protein is CASSDRAGELFF. The full variable domain, in which reference TRBV19 and TRBJ2-2 provide the parts outside the CDR3, is DGGITQSPKYLFRKEGQNVTLSCEQNLNHDAMYWYRQDPGQGLRLIYYSQIVNDFQKGDIAEGYSVSREKKESFPLTVTSAQKNPTAFYLCASSDRAGELFFGEGSRLTVL.

This chain links TRBV11-2 with TRBJ2-5; TRBD2 agrees at 15 bases. Germline V gene lookup returns CDR1 SGHAT and CDR2 FQNNGV. This CDR3 has 19 amino acids. Trimming cost V 5 bases and J 7 bases; bases outside gene matches: 17. In nucleotides, the CDR3 is TGTGCCAGCAGCCGGGGACTAGCGGGGGGCCTAGGGGACGTAGGGACCCAGTACTTC. Amino acid sequence: CASSRGLAGGLGDVGTQYF.

The chain carries TRBV30 and TRBJ2-1; unclear D gene. The length of the CDR3 is 12 residues. Germline CDR1 and CDR2: GTSNPN and SVGIG (reference sequence). The V end was cut by 1 base, the J end by 4 bases, with 5 bases between. Written as DNA, the CDR3 is TGTGCCTGGAGTGGAGAGTACAATGAGCAGTTCTTC. Translation gives CAWSGEYNEQFF.